This T cell receptor beta chain was obtained from a study of cytomegalovirus exposure and HLA in healthy donors. Background on the study: It was reported in a later analysis that the same platform had been used for the 120 validation repertoires as for the 550 to 700 first-cohort repertoires.

This clone was counted between two and nine times. There are 14 residues in the CDR3. CDR1 SGHVS and CDR2 FNYEAQ come from the germline V gene. With 5 bases removed from V and 3 bases from J, the gap between germline ends came to 10 bases. Measured with immunoSEQ multiplex PCR; TCRdb has only the in-frame clones, and not every one. The repertoire holds 260,000 or so clones, with roughly 87% as singletons. The TCR comes from a woman in her twenties or thirties in good health and CMV-seronegative. The sequenced sample was PBMCs. The chain has TRBV7-6 and TRBJ2-2, with D perhaps matching TRBD2 (6 bases). CDR3 nucleotides: TGTGCCAGCAGCCGCCGGGAGCACACCGGGGAGCTGTTTTTT. Its protein is CASSRREHTGELFF.